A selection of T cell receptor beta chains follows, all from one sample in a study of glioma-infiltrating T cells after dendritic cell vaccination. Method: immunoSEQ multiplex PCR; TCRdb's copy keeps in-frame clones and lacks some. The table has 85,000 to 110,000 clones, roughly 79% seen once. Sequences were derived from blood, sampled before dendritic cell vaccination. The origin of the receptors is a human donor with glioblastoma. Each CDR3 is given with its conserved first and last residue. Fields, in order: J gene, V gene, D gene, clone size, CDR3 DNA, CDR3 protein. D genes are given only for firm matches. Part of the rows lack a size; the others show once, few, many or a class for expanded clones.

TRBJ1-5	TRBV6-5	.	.	TGTGCCAGCAGTCCCGGGACATCGAATCAGCCCCAGCATTTT	CASSPGTSNQPQHF
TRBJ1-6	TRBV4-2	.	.	TGTGCCAGCAGCCAAGGAGCGGCCCTAACACCCCTCCACTTT	CASSQGAALTPLHF
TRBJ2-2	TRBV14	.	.	TGTGCCAGCAGCCAAGACGGGTACGGACAGTACACCGGGGAGCTGTTTTTT	CASSQDGYGQYTGELFF
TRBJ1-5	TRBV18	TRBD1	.	TGTGCCAGCTCACCCCAGGGGGTCCAGCCCCAGCATTTT	CASSPQGVQPQHF
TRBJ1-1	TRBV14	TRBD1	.	TGTGCCAGCAGCCGTGGACAGGGGAGGAAGGGCACTGAAGCTTTCTTT	CASSRGQGRKGTEAFF
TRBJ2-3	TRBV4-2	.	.	TGTGCCAGCAGCCAAGCGGGGGACACAGATACGCAGTATTTT	CASSQAGDTDTQYF
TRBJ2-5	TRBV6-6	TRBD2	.	TGTGCCAGCAGCCTCATACTAGCGGGGGGGGTAGAGACCCAGTACTTC	CASSLILAGGVETQYF
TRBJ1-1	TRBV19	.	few	TGTGCCAGTAGTACAGCGACGGTGAACACTGAAGCTTTCTTT	CASSTATVNTEAFF
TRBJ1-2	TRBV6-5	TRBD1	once	TGTGCCAGCAGTGGAGGGGGACAGGGAAGCTACACCTTC	CASSGGGQGSYTF
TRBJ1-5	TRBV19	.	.	TGTGCCAGTAGTACGCAACGGGGAGCCTACAATCAGCCCCAGCATTTT	CASSTQRGAYNQPQHF
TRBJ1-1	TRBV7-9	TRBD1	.	TGTGCCAGCAGCTTAGCCCCAGGGGGCGCGAAAACTGAAGCTTTCTTT	CASSLAPGGAKTEAFF
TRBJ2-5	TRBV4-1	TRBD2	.	TGCGCCAGCAGCCAGGTAGTTGCGGGGGGACTCCAAGAGACCCAGTACTTC	CASSQVVAGGLQETQYF
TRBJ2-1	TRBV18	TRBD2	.	TGTGCCAGCTCATCAGAGACTAGCGGGGGGGCCCTCAGAAATGAGCAGTTCTTC	CASSSETSGGALRNEQFF
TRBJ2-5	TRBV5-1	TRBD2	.	TGCGCCAGCAGCGGCTCACTAGCGGGGGGGCAAGAGACCCAGTACTTC	CASSGSLAGGQETQYF
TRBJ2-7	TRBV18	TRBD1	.	TGTGCCAGCTCAGAAGACAGGGGCTACGAGCAGTACTTC	CASSEDRGYEQYF
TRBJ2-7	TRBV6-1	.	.	TGTGCCAGCAGTGAAGCGTACGCCTACTACGAGCAGTACTTC	CASSEAYAYYEQYF
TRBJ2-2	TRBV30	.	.	TGTGCCTGGAGCACGGAGGGGTACGGCGTGGAGCTGTTTTTT	CAWSTEGYGVELFF
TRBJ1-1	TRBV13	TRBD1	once	TGTGCCAGCAGCGCCCCGGACAGGGTAGGGACTGAAGCTTTCTTT	CASSAPDRVGTEAFF
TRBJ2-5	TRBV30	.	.	TGTGCCTCCGGACAGAGCCTTCAAGAGACCCAGTACTTC	CASGQSLQETQYF
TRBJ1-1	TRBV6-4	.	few	TGTGCCAGCAGTGCAGGGAGGGTAAACACTGAAGCTTTCTTT	CASSAGRVNTEAFF
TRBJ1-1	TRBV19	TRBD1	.	TGTGCCAGTAGTATACGTCAGGGGGCCCTGTCTGGGGCTTTCTTT	CASSIRQGALSGAFF
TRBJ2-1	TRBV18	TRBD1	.	TGTGCCAGCTCACCTAACACGGGACAGGGGTTCAATGAGCAGTTCTTC	CASSPNTGQGFNEQFF
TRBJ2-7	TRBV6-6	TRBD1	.	TGTGCCAGCAGCTTACAGGGGTCCCCCTACGAGCAGTACTTC	CASSLQGSPYEQYF
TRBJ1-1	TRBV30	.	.	TGTGCCTGGAGTCCCGGTGGGAACACTGAAGCTTTCTTT	CAWSPGGNTEAFF
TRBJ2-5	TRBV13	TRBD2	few	TGTGCCAGCAGCCCGTCTCGGGGGGGAGAGCAAGAGACCCAGTACTTC	CASSPSRGGEQETQYF
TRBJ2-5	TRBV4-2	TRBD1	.	TGTGCCAGCAGCTTGGGACAGGAGCAAGAGACCCAGTACTTC	CASSLGQEQETQYF
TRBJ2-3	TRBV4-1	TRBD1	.	TGCGCCAGCAGCCACCGACAGGGGAGTGAGGCAGATACGCAGTATTTT	CASSHRQGSEADTQYF
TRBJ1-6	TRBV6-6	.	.	TGTGCCAGCAGTTACCCACCGGGTTCCTATAATTCACCCCTCCACTTT	CASSYPPGSYNSPLHF
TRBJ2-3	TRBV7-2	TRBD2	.	TGTGCCAGCAGCTTAGTAGGACTAGCGGGGACCACAGATACGCAGTATTTT	CASSLVGLAGTTDTQYF
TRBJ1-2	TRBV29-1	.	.	TGCAGCGTTGAAGCATCGGTCCGGGGTGGCTACACCTTC	CSVEASVRGGYTF
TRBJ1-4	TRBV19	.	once	TGTGCCAGTAGTATGGGCCACCGCGACGCAACTAATGAAAAACTGTTTTTT	CASSMGHRDATNEKLFF
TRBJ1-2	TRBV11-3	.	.	TGTGCCAGCAGCTTCGGGGGTTTCGGCTACACCTTC	CASSFGGFGYTF
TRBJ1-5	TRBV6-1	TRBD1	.	TGTGCCAGCAGTGAAACAGGGGTCAATCAGCCCCAGCATTTT	CASSETGVNQPQHF
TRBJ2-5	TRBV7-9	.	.	TGTGCCAGCAGAAAAACAGGGGACTGGCAGGAAGAGACCCAGTACTTC	CASRKTGDWQEETQYF
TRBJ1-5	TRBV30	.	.	TGTGCCTGGAGTGCCGGGTCCAATCAGCCCCAGCATTTT	CAWSAGSNQPQHF
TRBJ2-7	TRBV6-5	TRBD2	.	TGTGCCAGCGTAGCGGGGGGGACCTACGAGCAGTACTTC	CASVAGGTYEQYF
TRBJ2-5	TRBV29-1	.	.	TGCAGCGTTGAGGGCAGGCGAGAGACCCAGTACTTC	CSVEGRRETQYF
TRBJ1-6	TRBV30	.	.	TGTGCCTGGAAGCGGACGGAGACGGGTAATTCACCCCTCCACTTT	CAWKRTETGNSPLHF
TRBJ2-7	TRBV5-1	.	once	TGCGCCAGCACCCCCTCGTACAGGGGGGGTCCCTACGAGCAGTACTTC	CASTPSYRGGPYEQYF
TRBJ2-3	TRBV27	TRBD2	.	TGTGCCAGCAGCTCACTAGCGGGCACAGATACGCAGTATTTT	CASSSLAGTDTQYF
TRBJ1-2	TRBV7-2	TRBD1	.	TGTGCCAGCAGCCTCACTGGACAGGGTTCCTCTGGCTACACCTTC	CASSLTGQGSSGYTF
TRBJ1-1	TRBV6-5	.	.	TGTGCCAGCAGGACAAATATGAACACTGAAGCTTTCTTT	CASRTNMNTEAFF
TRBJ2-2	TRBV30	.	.	TGTGCCTTTTCAAACGCGGGGTGGAGGACCGGGGAGCTGTTTTTT	CAFSNAGWRTGELFF
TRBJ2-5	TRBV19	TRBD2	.	TGTGCCAGTTATGGCGGGGGGGACCAAGAGACCCAGTACTTC	CASYGGGDQETQYF
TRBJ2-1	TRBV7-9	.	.	TGTGCCAGCAGCCCCCCCCGGGGAGGCATCGATGAGCAGTTCTTC	CASSPPRGGIDEQFF
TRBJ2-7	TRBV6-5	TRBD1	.	TGTGCCAGCAGTAAATCCGGGACAGGGGGTTTCGAGCAGTACTTC	CASSKSGTGGFEQYF
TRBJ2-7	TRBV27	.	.	TGTGCCAGCAGTTCAGGCAGAGCCTACGAGCAGTACTTC	CASSSGRAYEQYF
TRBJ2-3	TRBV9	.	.	TGTGCCAGCAGCGTCGGTGAACCAGATACGCAGTATTTT	CASSVGEPDTQYF
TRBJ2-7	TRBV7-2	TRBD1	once	TGTGCCAGCAGCTTAGCCGGAACATCCGGGACAGGGAGTGGCGAGCAGTACTTC	CASSLAGTSGTGSGEQYF
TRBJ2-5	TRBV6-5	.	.	TGTGCCAGCAGTTACTCGAGTGCGGGACCCCAAGAGACCCAGTACTTC	CASSYSSAGPQETQYF
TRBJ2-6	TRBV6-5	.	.	TGTGCCAGCAGTTGGGAGCTCTCTGGGGCCAACGTCCTGACTTTC	CASSWELSGANVLTF
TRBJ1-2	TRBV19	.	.	TGTGCCAGTAGTATAGGACAGCTCGTCTATGGCTACACCTTC	CASSIGQLVYGYTF
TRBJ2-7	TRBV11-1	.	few	TGTGCCAGCGGCCCCTCACAGGTGACCTACGAGCAGTACTTC	CASGPSQVTYEQYF
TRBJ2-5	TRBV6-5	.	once	TGTGCCAGCAGTTATACCGGGGGGCCGGGAGAGACCCAGTACTTC	CASSYTGGPGETQYF
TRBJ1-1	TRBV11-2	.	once	TGTGCCAGCAGTCTACAGGTATTGAACACTGAAGCTTTCTTT	CASSLQVLNTEAFF
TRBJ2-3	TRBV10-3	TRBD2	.	TGTGCCATCAGTACTAGCGGGGGTAGCACAGATACGCAGTATTTT	CAISTSGGSTDTQYF
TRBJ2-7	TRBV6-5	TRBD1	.	TGTGCCAGCAGTGCCCCGGGGACAGGGGGCCACGAGCAGTACTTC	CASSAPGTGGHEQYF
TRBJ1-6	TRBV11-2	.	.	TGTGCCAGCAGTCCACTAAGGAGCTCCTATAATTCACCCCTCCACTTT	CASSPLRSSYNSPLHF
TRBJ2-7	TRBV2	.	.	TGTGCCAGCAGTGGTCAGGGATACGAGCAGTACTTC	CASSGQGYEQYF